This TCR beta chain derives from a study of T cell repertoires in cytomegalovirus infection. Germline CDR1 reads LNHDA; CDR2 reads SQIVND (reference sequence). This CDR3 has 14 amino acids. The V end lost 7 bases, the J end lost 11 bases, and 21 bases lay between the germline ends. TCRdb used MiXCR to reprocess the reads, holding one entry per CDR3 protein. The table includes nearly 450,000 distinct CDR3 sequences, approximately 30% detected once. The sequenced sample consisted of PBMCs. The chain recombines TRBV19 with TRBJ2-1, with D perhaps assigned TRBD1 or TRBD2 (5 bases each). This sequence was found in a human donor in good health (CMV status not recorded). Some clones in this sample may be carry-over from other donors' samples. CDR3 loop: CASISGGAAEKQFF. DNA for the CDR3: TGTGCCAGTATTAGTGGGGGAGCCGCAGAAAAGCAGTTCTTC.